A single sample is the source of the 10 T cell receptor beta chains below, sequenced in a study of shared clonotypes between healthy human individuals. Naive CD8 isolation took CD45RO-negative cells positively selected for CCR7 and excluded terminally differentiated effector memory CD45RA+ cells. Libraries were prepared by immunoSEQ multiplex PCR; TCRdb keeps only in-frame clonotypes and omits some of them. The data contain millions of clones, 90% to 95% of them singletons. The sequenced material came from naive CD8+ T cells from PBMCs. These receptors were taken from a man younger than 35 in good health. Some clones in this sample may be carry-over from other donors' samples.

DNA of the CDR3: TGTGCCAGCAAAAGTCAAAATCAGCCCCAGCATTTT. Amino acids: CASKSQNQPQHF. V and J are TRBV7-9 and TRBJ1-5; D is ambiguous. Between the trimmed V and J ends, which lost 7 bases and 4 bases, there was a span of 8 bases. This CDR3 spans 12 amino acids. Germline CDR1 and CDR2: SEHNR and FQNEAQ (reference sequence).

To note about this clone: The same CDR3 also results from other DNA sequences found in this sample. This rearrangement joins TRBV19 to TRBJ2-3; D is perhaps TRBD1 or TRBD2 (5 bases each). The CDR3 spans 15 residues. Trimming shortened V by 3 bases and J by 0 bases, and 10 bases separated the two germline ends. CDR1 is LNHDA, CDR2 SQIVND, per germline (reference sequence). Here the CDR3 DNA reads TGTGCCAGTAGTATTCGGGGCCGTAGCACAGATACGCAGTATTTT. Encoded protein: CASSIRGRSTDTQYF.

The V call is TRBV2, the J call TRBJ2-7; D might be TRBD1 or TRBD2, each matching 5 bases. Germline V lookup: CDR1 SNHLY, CDR2 FYNNEI. The CDR3 extends over 12 amino acids. Trimming took off 7 bases at V and 0 bases at J, with 7 bases between the two ends. CDR3 residues: CASMGPSYEQYF. DNA for the CDR3: TGTGCCAGCATGGGACCCTCCTACGAGCAGTACTTC.

The chain combines TRBV19 with TRBJ1-1, with D hard to call. Trimming took 5 bases from V and 6 from J, leaving 13 bases between them. CDR1 is LNHDA and CDR2 is SQIVND in the germline V gene (reference sequence). The CDR3 covers 13 residues. The CDR3 reads CASSFTVGSEAFF. CDR3 nucleotides: TGTGCCAGTAGTTTCACTGTGGGTTCTGAAGCTTTCTTT.

This chain uses TRBV4-1 with TRBJ2-3; 9 bases align to TRBD2. The CDR3 extends over 20 amino acids. Looked up from germline, CDR1 is MGHRA and CDR2 is YSYEKL. J lost 0 bases, V lost 0 bases, and 13 bases had no gene match. The CDR3 loop reads CASSQDGGREGLYSTDTQYF. The DNA for the CDR3 is TGCGCCAGCAGCCAAGATGGAGGGCGGGAGGGCCTTTATAGCACAGATACGCAGTATTTT.

V gene TRBV27 combines with J gene TRBJ1-5; the match to TRBD1 covers 7 bases. Germline-derived CDR1 and CDR2 are MNHEY and SMNVEV (reference sequence). V shed 5 bases and J 15 bases; nucleotides not matched to a gene: 10. The CDR3 loop spans 12 amino acids. CDR3 coding DNA: TGTGCCAGCAGTACCCGGACAGGCCCTTCGCATTTT. Its translation: CASSTRTGPSHF.

The chain has TRBV7-9 and TRBJ1-5, with D perhaps TRBD1 (6 bases). This CDR3 region has 15 residues. Trimming left V 5 bases short and J 0 bases short, with 11 bases between. CDR1 and CDR2 from the germline V gene are SEHNR and FQNEAQ (reference sequence). For the CDR3, the DNA is TGTGCCAGCAGCCCACAGGGAGATAGCAATCAGCCCCAGCATTTT. Its protein is CASSPQGDSNQPQHF.

The gene calls are TRBV6-5 and TRBJ1-3; D gene ambiguous. Between the trimmed V and J ends, which lost 2 bases and 0 bases, there was a span of 5 bases. CDR3 length: 14 residues. Germline CDR1 is MNHEY and CDR2 is SVGAGI. The CDR3 sequence: CASSYKYSGNTIYF. CDR3 bases: TGTGCCAGCAGTTACAAATACTCTGGAAACACCATATATTTT.

Written as DNA, the CDR3 is TGCGCCAGCAGCTCCCCAAAAGTGGGACAGGGTTTGATCGAGCAGTACTTC. Protein: CASSSPKVGQGLIEQYF. J is TRBJ2-7 and V is TRBV5-1; 9 positions agree with TRBD1. The germline gives CDR1 SGHRS, CDR2 YFSETQ. This CDR3 region has 17 residues. Trimming at V came to 3 bases and at J to 6 bases, leaving 16 bases not matched to a gene.

This clone appeared a single time. This sequence joins TRBV5-6 and TRBJ2-7; 10 bases are shared with TRBD1. With V trimmed by 4 bases and J by 2 bases, 9 bases remained unmatched. CDR3 length: 16 residues. The germline V gene has CDR1 SGHDT and CDR2 YYEEEE. This CDR3 reads CASSLLTGQGPYEQYF. DNA for the CDR3: TGTGCCAGCAGCCTCCTCACGGGACAGGGGCCCTACGAGCAGTACTTC. Variable domain in full (rest from reference TRBV5-6 and TRBJ2-7): DAGVTQSPTHLIKTRGQQVTLRCSPKSGHDTVSWYQQALGQGPQFIFQYYEEEERQRGNFPDRFSGHQFPNYSSELNVNALLLGDSALYLCASSLLTGQGPYEQYFGPGTRLTVT.